This record looks at one TCR beta chain sequence and its context. Stated time point: before preoperative PTX-NDP chemotherapy. The data stem from a study of esophageal squamous cell carcinoma under preoperative chemotherapy. TCRdb analysed the PCR reads with MiXCR anew, one entry per CDR3 protein. The sample includes more than 10,000 distinct CDR3 sequences, under 65% of them seen just once. Germline V gene lookup returns CDR1 MNHNS and CDR2 SASEGT. This CDR3 spans 10 amino acids. Sampling was carried out from a patient given preoperative chemotherapy. This TCR came from a human donor with esophageal squamous cell carcinoma. The donor label of this sample is uncertain. The J gene is TRBJ2-3, the V gene TRBV6-1; D remains unclear. The J call may be wrong; the DNA end is better matched by TRBJ2-1. The CDR3 loop reads CASNSREQFF. CDR3 coding DNA: TGTGCCAGCAACAGCCGGGAGCAGTTCTTC.